Following are 8 T cell receptor beta chains from one sample sequenced in a study of blood T cell repertoires in COVID-19. Assay: immunoSEQ multiplex PCR; the TCRdb copy retains only in-frame clones and omits some. The table includes more than 15,000 clones, around 89% detected once. Sequencing was carried out using peripheral blood. The source is a woman in her sixties with active COVID-19.

V usage is TRBV7-3 and J usage is TRBJ2-2; 8 bases match TRBD2. The CDR3 consists of 13 residues. Germline CDR1 and CDR2: SGHTA and FQGTGA. The junction had 0 bases not matched to a gene; V was cut back by 2 bases and J by 7 bases. In nucleotides, the CDR3 is TGTGCCAGCAGCTTACTAGCGGGCGGGGAGCTGTTTTTT. It specifies CASSLLAGGELFF.

The rearrangement joins TRBV7-2 to TRBJ2-5; a possible D gene is TRBD1 (5 bases). The CDR3 has 15 amino acids. Germline assignment: CDR1 SGHTA and CDR2 FQGNSA. Trimming cost V 5 bases and J 1 base, with 14 bases left between them. CDR3 loop: CASSPWERGQETQYF. CDR3 coding DNA: TGTGCCAGCAGCCCATGGGAAAGGGGCCAAGAGACCCAGTACTTC. Full variable domain (outside the CDR3, taken from reference TRBV7-2 and TRBJ2-5): GAGVSQSPSNKVTEKGKDVELRCDPISGHTALYWYRQSLGQGLEFLIYFQGNSAPDKSGLPSDRFSAERTGGSVSTLTIQRTQQEDSAVYLCASSPWERGQETQYFGPGTRLLVL.

The gene calls are TRBV5-4 and TRBJ2-2; D is possibly TRBD2 (6 bases). Trimming shortened V by 2 bases and J by 3 bases, and 14 bases separated the two germline ends. The CDR3 runs 16 residues. The germline V gene has CDR1 SGHNT and CDR2 YYREEE (reference sequence). The CDR3 here is CASSFGGAGHTGELFF. The CDR3 DNA reads TGTGCCAGCAGCTTTGGAGGGGCAGGGCACACCGGGGAGCTGTTTTTT.

The rearrangement joins TRBV27 to TRBJ1-6, with a weak D call TRBD1 (6 bases). V was pared by 5 bases and J by 11 bases, with 19 bases between. In germline, CDR1 is MNHEY, CDR2 SMNVEV (reference sequence). CDR3 length equals 15 residues. CDR3 sequence: CASSPWTDAATPLHF. The CDR3 region has the DNA TGTGCCAGCAGTCCCTGGACAGACGCGGCGACACCCCTCCACTTT.

This chain uses TRBV5-1 with TRBJ1-6; TRBD1 is a possible D gene (6 bases). CDR1 and CDR2 (germline): SGHRS, YFSETQ. The CDR3 is 16 residues long. Trimming cost V 0 bases and J 3 bases, with 10 bases left between them. CDR3 residues: CASSLAGQFYNSPLHF. CDR3 sequence (DNA): TGCGCCAGCAGCTTGGCTGGACAGTTCTATAATTCACCCCTCCACTTT.

This chain links TRBV9 with TRBJ2-1; possible D gene TRBD2, 7 bases. Germline CDR1 is SGDLS and CDR2 is YYNGEE. This CDR3 comprises 15 residues. V dropped 0 bases and J dropped 8 bases, with 15 bases sitting between them. The CDR3 here is CASSVVRGGRDEQFF. The CDR3 DNA reads TGTGCCAGCAGCGTAGTTAGGGGGGGTCGAGATGAGCAGTTCTTC. The variable domain in full, completed from reference TRBV9 and TRBJ2-1, reads DSGVTQTPKHLITATGQRVTLRCSPRSGDLSVYWYQQSLDQGLQFLIQYYNGEERAKGNILERFSAQQFPDLHSELNLSSLELGDSALYFCASSVVRGGRDEQFFGPGTRLTVL.

The rearrangement links TRBV2 to TRBJ2-2, with 11 bases lining up with TRBD1. Germline loops: CDR1 SNHLY, CDR2 FYNNEI. Trimming removed 6 bases from V and 5 bases from J; junction bases left unmatched: 2. This CDR3 region has 14 residues. The CDR3 sequence: CASRGQGATGELFF. CDR3 bases: TGTGCCAGCAGAGGACAGGGGGCTACCGGGGAGCTGTTTTTT.

This chain uses TRBV27 with TRBJ1-3; D not resolved. Trimming cost V 7 bases and J 0 bases, with 22 bases left between them. The germline V gene encodes CDR1 MNHEY and CDR2 SMNVEV (reference sequence). The CDR3 length is 18 residues. In nucleotides, the CDR3 is TGTGCCAGCATCGCCTCGCCTAGCGTTAGTTACTCTGGAAACACCATATATTTT. Protein: CASIASPSVSYSGNTIYF.